Following are 18 T cell receptor beta chains from one sample sequenced in a study of shared clonotypes between healthy human individuals. Only in-frame clones appear in the TCRdb table, and some are missing; sequencing was by immunoSEQ multiplex PCR. This table has millions of clones, 95% appearing once. The sample was naive CD4+ T cells sorted from blood. Subset specified: CD45RA+ positively selected. Receptors were obtained from a man aged 18 to 29 in good health.

The V and J genes are TRBV6-6 and TRBJ2-7; 9 nucleotides match TRBD2. Germline CDR1 is MNHNY and CDR2 is SVGAGI (reference sequence). V lost 4 bases and J lost 3; bases outside the gene matches: 4. This CDR3 is built from 14 residues. DNA for the CDR3: TGTGCCAGCAGTTTGACTAGCGGAGTCTACGAGCAGTACTTC. The encoded protein is CASSLTSGVYEQYF.

Concerning this clone itself: The sample holds other DNA sequences that translate to the same CDR3. J is TRBJ2-3 and V is TRBV10-3; 13 bases match TRBD2. J lost 4 bases, V lost 0 bases, and 1 base had no gene match. The V gene's germline CDR1 is ENHRY and CDR2 SYGVKD. CDR3 length: 16 amino acids. CDR3 in DNA: TGTGCCATCAGTGAGTCACTAGCGGGGGGGCCAGATACGCAGTATTTT. This translates into CAISESLAGGPDTQYF.

The genes are TRBV2 and TRBJ2-3, with 7 bases identical to TRBD1. V shed 5 bases and J 4 bases; nucleotides not matched to a gene: 9. Germline V gene sequence: CDR1 SNHLY, CDR2 FYNNEI. The CDR3 covers 15 residues. This chain's CDR3 is CASSFSDRVADTQYF. CDR3 nucleotides: TGTGCCAGCAGTTTCTCTGACAGGGTTGCAGATACGCAGTATTTT.

The chain couples TRBV5-1 to TRBJ1-4; 7 positions agree with TRBD1. With 0 bases clipped from V and 7 bases from J, the junction kept 3 bases outside the gene matches. Germline values: CDR1 SGHRS, CDR2 YFSETQ. The CDR3 is 14 amino acids. The CDR3 DNA sequence: TGCGCCAGCAGCTTGGGACAGGGCACTGAAAAACTGTTTTTT. Residues: CASSLGQGTEKLFF.

The rearrangement joins TRBV6-5 to TRBJ1-1, with 7 bases lining up with TRBD1. The CDR3 runs 14 residues. The V and J ends lost 7 bases and 5 bases, in that order; junction bases with no gene match: 10. From germline, CDR1 is MNHEY and CDR2 SVGAGI. CDR3 amino acids: CASNRQGAGTEAFF. CDR3 DNA sequence: TGTGCCAGCAACCGACAGGGAGCGGGAACTGAAGCTTTCTTT.

The chain carries TRBV27 and TRBJ1-2; unclear D gene. The CDR3 covers 14 residues. V shed 6 bases and J shed 4 bases, with 15 bases lying between them. The germline V gene encodes CDR1 MNHEY and CDR2 SMNVEV (reference sequence). The chain's CDR3 is CASSPLERSYGYTF. The CDR3 DNA sequence: TGTGCCAGCAGCCCGTTAGAGCGGTCCTATGGCTACACCTTC.

The rearrangement links TRBV7-8 to TRBJ1-2; D is unclear. Per the germline V gene, CDR1 is SGHVS and CDR2 is FQNEAQ. The CDR3 is 15 amino acids. The germline V and J ends were trimmed by 1 base and 2 bases, with 11 bases remaining between them. This CDR3 is CASSLGLDLNYGYTF. CDR3 nucleotides: TGTGCCAGCAGCTTAGGCCTTGATCTAAACTATGGCTACACCTTC.

V is TRBV29-1 and J is TRBJ2-2; tentatively, D is TRBD2 (6 bases). Trimming pared 0 bases from V and 3 bases from J, leaving 11 bases between. The germline gives CDR1 SQVTM, CDR2 ANQGSEA. This CDR3 is 15 amino acids long. As DNA, the CDR3 is TGCAGCGTTGAAGATCCGGGGACTTACACCGGGGAGCTGTTTTTT. Protein: CSVEDPGTYTGELFF.

This chain connects TRBV18 to TRBJ2-7; 8 bases map to TRBD1. This CDR3 region has 16 residues. CDR1 is KGHSH, CDR2 LQKENI, per germline. V was pared by 3 bases and J by 2 bases, with 9 bases of the junction left unmatched. This chain's CDR3 is CASSPGPGQAAYEQYF. CDR3 coding DNA: TGTGCCAGCTCACCCGGACCGGGACAGGCGGCCTACGAGCAGTACTTC.

A word on this clone: Other DNA sequences in this sample translate to the same CDR3. The chain couples TRBV11-3 to TRBJ2-1, with no clear D. Between the trimmed V and J ends, which lost 4 bases and 2 bases, there was a span of 3 bases. There are 12 residues in the CDR3. Germline assignment: CDR1 SGHNT and CDR2 YENEEA. CDR3 nucleotide sequence: TGTGCCAGCAGCTCGACCTACAATGAGCAGTTCTTC. This gives the protein CASSSTYNEQFF. Full variable domain (rest looked up from reference TRBV11-3 and TRBJ2-1): EAGVVQSPRYKIIEKKQPVAFWCNPISGHNTLYWYLQNLGQGPELLIRYENEEAVDDSQLPKDRFSAERLKGVDSTLKIQPAELGDSAVYLCASSSTYNEQFFGPGTRLTVL.

About this clone itself: The sample holds other DNA sequences that translate to the same CDR3. This sequence joins TRBV30 and TRBJ2-3; 10 bases line up with TRBD1. CDR1 is GTSNPN and CDR2 is SVGIG in the germline V gene (reference sequence). The CDR3 spans 15 residues. The ends lost 3 bases at V and 0 bases at J; junction bases unmatched: 3. This CDR3 reads CAWSPGQGSTDTQYF. The CDR3 DNA sequence: TGTGCCTGGAGCCCGGGACAGGGGAGCACAGATACGCAGTATTTT. The variable domain in full, with the rest retrieved from reference TRBV30 and TRBJ2-3, is SQTIHQWPATLVQPVGSPLSLECTVEGTSNPNLYWYRQAAGRGLQLLFYSVGIGQISSEVPQNLSASRPQDRQFILSSKKLLLSDSGFYLCAWSPGQGSTDTQYFGPGTRLTVL.

The CDR3 DNA sequence: TGTGCCAGCAGGCGGGACCGGGTAGAAGGCTACACCTTC. Translating it yields CASRRDRVEGYTF. The chain carries TRBV5-4 and TRBJ1-2; D may be TRBD1 (5 bases). Germline V gene sequence: CDR1 SGHNT, CDR2 YYREEE (reference sequence). Trimming pared 5 bases from V and 8 bases from J, leaving 16 bases between. This CDR3 spans 13 amino acids. Complete variable domain (other parts from reference TRBV5-4 and TRBJ1-2): ETGVTQSPTHLIKTRGQQVTLRCSSQSGHNTVSWYQQALGQGPQFIFQYYREEENGRGNFPPRFSGLQFPNYSSELNVNALELDDSALYLCASRRDRVEGYTFGSGTRLTVV.

A note on this clone: The germline gene is not matched at one end of the junction; a read error may be the cause. The rearrangement joins TRBV12-5 to TRBJ2-1, with D possibly TRBD2 on 5 matching bases. CDR3 length: 13 amino acids. In germline, CDR1 is LGHNT, CDR2 FRNRAP. In DNA, the CDR3 is TGTGCTAGTGGTCCGGACTCATACAAGGAGCAGTTCTTC. This sequence encodes CASGPDSYKEQFF.

The rearrangement joins TRBV30 to TRBJ1-2, with D hard to call. The length of the CDR3 is 14 residues. V shed 3 bases and J shed 8 bases, with 19 bases lying between them. The V gene's germline CDR1 is GTSNPN and CDR2 SVGIG (reference sequence). CDR3 sequence: CAWRGGRVLRGYTF. Here the CDR3 DNA reads TGTGCCTGGAGAGGAGGACGAGTCTTACGCGGCTACACCTTC. The full variable domain, rest sourced from reference TRBV30 and TRBJ1-2, is SQTIHQWPATLVQPVGSPLSLECTVEGTSNPNLYWYRQAAGRGLQLLFYSVGIGQISSEVPQNLSASRPQDRQFILSSKKLLLSDSGFYLCAWRGGRVLRGYTFGSGTRLTVV.

Concerning this clone itself: Germline and junction disagree at one end, which may indicate a read error. The J gene is TRBJ1-2, the V gene TRBV20-1, with 7 bases aligning to TRBD1. The length of the CDR3 is 11 residues. CDR1 DFQATT and CDR2 SNEGSKA come from the germline V gene (reference sequence). This CDR3 reads CSARVEGATRF. The DNA for the CDR3 is TGCAGTGCTAGAGTGGAGGGGGCGACCCGCTTC.

The chain recombines TRBV5-7 with TRBJ1-6, with D unclear. TRBV5-7 is flagged as an ORF with uncertain function. V was pared by 2 bases and J by 5 bases, with 11 bases between. This CDR3 has 15 amino acids. CDR3 loop: CASSLGQVDNSPLHF. DNA of the CDR3: TGTGCCAGCAGCTTAGGGCAGGTCGATAATTCACCCCTCCACTTT.

CDR3 bases: TGCGCCAGCAGTCAGTTAGCGGGACAGGAAGAACCGAGCTCCTATAATTCACCCCTCCACTTT. It yields the protein CASSQLAGQEEPSSYNSPLHF. The chain carries TRBV23-1 and TRBJ1-6, with TRBD1 matching over 8 bases. TRBV23-1 counts as an open reading frame of uncertain function. The CDR3 loop spans 21 amino acids. Losses at the gene ends were 3 bases for V and 0 bases for J; bases not matched to a gene: 16.

On this clone: This CDR3 is also generated by other DNA sequences in the sample. The chain links TRBV30 to TRBJ1-5, with unresolved D. The germline V gene has CDR1 GTSNPN and CDR2 SVGIG (reference sequence). This CDR3 region has 13 residues. V was cut by 1 base and J by 4 bases, with 8 bases left in between. CDR3 in amino acids: CAWSGAGNQPQHF. CDR3 DNA sequence: TGTGCCTGGAGTGGGGCAGGTAATCAGCCCCAGCATTTT.